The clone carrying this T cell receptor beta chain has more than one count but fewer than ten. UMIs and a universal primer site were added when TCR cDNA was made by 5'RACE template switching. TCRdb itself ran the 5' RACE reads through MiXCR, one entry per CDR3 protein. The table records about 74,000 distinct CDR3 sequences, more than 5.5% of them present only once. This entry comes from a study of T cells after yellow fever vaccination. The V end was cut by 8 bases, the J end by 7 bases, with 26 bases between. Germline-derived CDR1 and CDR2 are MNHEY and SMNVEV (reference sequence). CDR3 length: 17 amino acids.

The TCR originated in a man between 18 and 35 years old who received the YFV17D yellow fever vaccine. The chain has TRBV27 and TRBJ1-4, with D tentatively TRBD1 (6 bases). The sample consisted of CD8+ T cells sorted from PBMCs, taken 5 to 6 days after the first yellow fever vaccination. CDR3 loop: CASQRGTERRWGEKLFF. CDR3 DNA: TGTGCCAGCCAAAGGGGGACCGAACGAAGGTGGGGTGAAAAACTGTTTTTT.